This T cell receptor beta chain is from a study of blood T cell repertoires in COVID-19. Overall study context: Whether acute or convalescent, the COVID-19 samples came from the United States, Italy and Spain. T cells, B-cell-depleted T cells, or PBMCs supplied cDNA or gDNA.

This clone has more than one count but fewer than ten. Authors' methods: Reference gene primer amplification gave estimated nucleated cell counts. Libraries were prepared by immunoSEQ multiplex PCR; TCRdb keeps only in-frame clonotypes and omits some of them. D and trimming come from the DNA, and the V and J calls and clone size come from that table. This sample has 200,000 to 250,000 clones; approximately 80% occur once, and the top ten carry around 4%. Trimming pared 4 bases from V and 13 bases from J, leaving 16 bases between. CDR3 length: 11 amino acids. Germline CDR1 reads GTSNPN; CDR2 reads SVGIG (reference sequence).

The TCR sequence derives from a man aged 25-45 years with acute COVID-19. The sequencing sample was made of PBMCs or T cells enriched from blood (not recorded which). The chain uses TRBV30 and TRBJ1-2; D is perhaps TRBD1 (5 bases). The CDR3 nucleotides read TGTGCCTGGACCCCGCCGGGGGTACTCACCTTC. This encodes CAWTPPGVLTF.